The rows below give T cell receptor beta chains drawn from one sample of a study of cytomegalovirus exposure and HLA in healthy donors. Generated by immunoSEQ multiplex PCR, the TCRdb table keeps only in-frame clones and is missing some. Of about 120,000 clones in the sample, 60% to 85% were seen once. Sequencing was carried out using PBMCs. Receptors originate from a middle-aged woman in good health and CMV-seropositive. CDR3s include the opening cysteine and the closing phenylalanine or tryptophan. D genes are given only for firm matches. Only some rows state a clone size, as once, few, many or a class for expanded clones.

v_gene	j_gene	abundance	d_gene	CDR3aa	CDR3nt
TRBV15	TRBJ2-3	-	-	CATSRSYRVSTDTQYF	TGTGCCACCAGCAGAAGTTACAGGGTGAGCACAGATACGCAGTATTTT
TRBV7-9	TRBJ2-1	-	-	CASSSPSGYNEQFF	TGTGCCAGCAGCTCGCCCAGTGGCTACAATGAGCAGTTCTTC
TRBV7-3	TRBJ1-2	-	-	CASSFQQGGGYTF	TGTGCCAGCAGCTTTCAACAGGGTGGTGGCTACACCTTC
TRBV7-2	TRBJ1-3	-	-	CASSLLTASSGNTIYF	TGTGCCAGCAGCTTACTCACAGCAAGCTCTGGAAACACCATATATTTT
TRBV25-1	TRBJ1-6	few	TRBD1	CASRAQGGPSPLHF	TGTGCCAGCAGGGCACAGGGGGGACCTTCACCCCTCCACTTT
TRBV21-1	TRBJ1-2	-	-	CASNQRTRGDGYTF	TGTGCCAGCAACCAAAGGACCAGGGGGGACGGCTACACCTTC
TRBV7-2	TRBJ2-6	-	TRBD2	CASSLVSTSGRGANVLTF	TGTGCCAGCAGCTTAGTTAGTACTAGCGGAAGGGGGGCCAACGTCCTGACTTTC
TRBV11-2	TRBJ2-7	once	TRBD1	CASSSTRDRPYEQYF	TGTGCCAGCAGCTCTACCCGGGACAGACCCTACGAGCAGTACTTC
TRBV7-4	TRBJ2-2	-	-	CASSSRDGGGGTGELFF	TGTGCCAGCAGCTCGAGGGACGGGGGAGGGGGCACCGGGGAGCTGTTTTTT
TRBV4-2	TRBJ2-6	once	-	CASSSGANVLTF	TGTGCCAGTAGCTCTGGGGCCAACGTCCTGACTTTC
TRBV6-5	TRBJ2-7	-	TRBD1	CASSQQGVGEQYF	TGTGCCAGCAGTCAACAGGGGGTGGGCGAGCAGTACTTC
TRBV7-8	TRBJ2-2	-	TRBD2	CASSLAWSGVNTGELFF	TGTGCCAGCAGCTTAGCCTGGAGCGGGGTAAACACCGGGGAGCTGTTTTTT
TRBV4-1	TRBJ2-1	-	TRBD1	CASSQGAGTGVLHEQFF	TGCGCCAGCAGCCAGGGGGCCGGGACAGGGGTCTTGCATGAGCAGTTCTTC
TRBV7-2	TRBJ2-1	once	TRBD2	CASSLALSGRANEQFF	TGTGCCAGCAGCTTAGCGCTCAGCGGGAGGGCGAATGAGCAGTTCTTC
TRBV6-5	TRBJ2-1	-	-	CASSYSPGINEQFF	TGTGCCAGCAGTTACTCACCAGGGATCAATGAGCAGTTCTTC
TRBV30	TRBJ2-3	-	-	CAWNSGDTQYF	TGTGCCTGGAATTCGGGGGATACGCAGTATTTT
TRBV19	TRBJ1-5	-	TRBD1	CASSIGTGGGQPQHF	TGTGCCAGTAGTATAGGTACAGGGGGCGGCCAGCCCCAGCATTTT
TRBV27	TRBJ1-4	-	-	CASSPMMRANEKLFF	TGTGCCAGCAGTCCGATGATGAGGGCTAATGAAAAACTGTTTTTT
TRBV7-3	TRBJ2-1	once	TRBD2	CASSQGLAGSEQFF	TGTGCCAGCAGCCAAGGGCTAGCGGGGAGTGAGCAGTTCTTC
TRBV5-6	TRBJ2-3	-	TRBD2	CASSPLTRAGDGDTQYF	TGTGCCAGCAGCCCTCTCACCCGAGCGGGGGACGGAGATACGCAGTATTTT
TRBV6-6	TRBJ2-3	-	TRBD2	CASSSGGRAKDTQYF	TGTGCCAGCAGTTCTGGCGGGAGGGCAAAAGATACGCAGTATTTT
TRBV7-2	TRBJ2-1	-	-	CASSSLGSGLEQFF	TGTGCCAGCAGCTCCCTGGGTAGCGGCCTTGAGCAGTTCTTC
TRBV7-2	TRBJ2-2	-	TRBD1	CASRNLTGLNTGELFF	TGTGCCAGCCGAAACCTGACAGGGCTGAACACCGGGGAGCTGTTTTTT
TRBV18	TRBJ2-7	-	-	CASSPTVFSEQYF	TGTGCCAGCTCACCTACAGTTTTCTCCGAGCAGTACTTC
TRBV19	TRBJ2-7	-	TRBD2	CASSRAGTSGSYEQYF	TGTGCCAGTAGTAGAGCCGGGACTAGCGGATCCTACGAGCAGTACTTC
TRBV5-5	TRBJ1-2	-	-	CASSRISTGYDGYTF	TGTGCCAGCAGCAGGATATCCACAGGGTATGATGGCTACACCTTC
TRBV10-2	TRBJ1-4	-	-	CASMMTGSNEKLFF	TGCGCCAGCATGATGACAGGATCTAATGAAAAACTGTTTTTT
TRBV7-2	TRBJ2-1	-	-	CASSLAQGFSYNEQFF	TGTGCCAGCAGCTTAGCTCAGGGGTTCTCCTACAATGAGCAGTTCTTC
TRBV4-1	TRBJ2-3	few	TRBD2	CASSQRGAGEEDTQYF	TGCGCCAGCAGCCAGCGGGGAGCGGGAGAGGAGGATACGCAGTATTTT
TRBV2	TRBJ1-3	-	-	CASSEGGRNTIYF	TGTGCCAGCAGTGAAGGTGGCAGAAACACCATATATTTT
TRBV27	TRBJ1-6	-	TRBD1	CASSFYQGANSPLHF	TGTGCCAGCAGTTTCTACCAGGGGGCGAATTCACCCCTCCACTTT
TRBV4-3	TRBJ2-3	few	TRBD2	CASSQDWGTSKDTQYF	TGCGCCAGCAGCCAAGACTGGGGGACTAGTAAAGATACGCAGTATTTT
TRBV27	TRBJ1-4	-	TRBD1	CASSSNRDRDGNEKLFF	TGTGCCAGCAGTTCCAACCGGGACAGGGACGGGAATGAAAAACTGTTTTTT
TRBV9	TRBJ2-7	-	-	CASSVDVGIQYF	TGTGCCAGCAGCGTAGATGTCGGTATACAGTACTTC
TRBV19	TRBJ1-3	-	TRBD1	CASSTPGQGPGNTIYF	TGTGCCAGTAGTACTCCGGGACAGGGGCCTGGAAACACCATATATTTT
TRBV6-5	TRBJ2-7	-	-	CASSYSGHTYEQYF	TGTGCCAGCAGTTACTCGGGACACACCTACGAGCAGTACTTC
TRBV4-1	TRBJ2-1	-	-	CASSQAVWASLGGEQFF	TGCGCCAGCAGCCAAGCGGTTTGGGCTAGCCTCGGGGGTGAGCAGTTCTTC
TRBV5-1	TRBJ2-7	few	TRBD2	CASSAAFSGGDHEQYF	TGCGCCAGCAGCGCGGCTTTTAGTGGGGGGGACCACGAGCAGTACTTC
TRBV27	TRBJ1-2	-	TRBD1	CASSFSGTGGGGYTF	TGTGCCAGCAGTTTTTCCGGGACAGGGGGCGGTGGCTACACCTTC
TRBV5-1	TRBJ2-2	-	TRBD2	CASSLELAGGTGELFF	TGCGCCAGCAGCTTGGAACTAGCGGGAGGCACCGGGGAGCTGTTTTTT
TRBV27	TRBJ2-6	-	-	CASSSSGRLGLRANVLTF	TGTGCCAGCAGTTCTTCCGGCAGGTTGGGTCTGAGAGCCAACGTCCTGACTTTC
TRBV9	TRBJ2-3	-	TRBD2	CASSVKGRGGTDTQYF	TGTGCCAGCAGCGTGAAGGGGCGGGGGGGCACAGATACGCAGTATTTT
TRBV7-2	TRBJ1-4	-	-	CASSLAQTNEKLFF	TGTGCCAGCAGCTTGGCACAGACTAATGAAAAACTGTTTTTT
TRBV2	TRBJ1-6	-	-	CASRLISPLHF	TGTGCCAGCAGACTGATTTCACCCCTCCACTTT
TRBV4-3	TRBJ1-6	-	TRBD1	CASRGDREGSSPLHF	TGCGCCAGCAGAGGGGACAGGGAAGGGAGTTCACCCCTCCACTTT
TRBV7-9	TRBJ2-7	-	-	CASSWQRYEQYF	TGTGCCAGCAGCTGGCAAAGATACGAGCAGTACTTC
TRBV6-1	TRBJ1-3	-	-	CASTKGGSGNTIYF	TGTGCCAGCACCAAAGGGGGCTCTGGAAACACCATATATTTT
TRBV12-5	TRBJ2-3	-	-	CASGLAPGLLADTQYF	TGTGCTAGTGGTTTGGCTCCGGGACTCCTGGCGGATACGCAGTATTTT
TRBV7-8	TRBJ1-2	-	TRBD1	CASSRGQGVSYGYTF	TGTGCCAGCAGCAGGGGACAGGGGGTTTCCTATGGCTACACCTTC
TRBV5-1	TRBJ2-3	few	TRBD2	CASSASLAGGTDTQYF	TGCGCCAGCAGCGCTTCCCTAGCGGGGGGCACAGATACGCAGTATTTT
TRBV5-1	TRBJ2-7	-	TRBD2	CASSLTLAGGAYEQYF	TGCGCCAGCAGCTTGACCCTAGCGGGGGGGGCCTACGAGCAGTACTTC
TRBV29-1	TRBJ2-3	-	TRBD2	CSVEGSSGVNTQYF	TGCAGCGTTGAGGGTTCTAGCGGGGTTAATACGCAGTATTTT
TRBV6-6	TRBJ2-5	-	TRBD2	CASALAGVAETQYF	TGTGCCTCGGCTTTGGCGGGAGTGGCGGAGACCCAGTACTTC
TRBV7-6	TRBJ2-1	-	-	CASSFSGSYDNEQFF	TGTGCCAGCAGCTTTTCCGGGAGTTATGACAATGAGCAGTTCTTC
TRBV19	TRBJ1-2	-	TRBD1	CASSTGQGARDGYTF	TGTGCCAGTAGTACGGGACAGGGGGCAAGGGATGGCTACACCTTC
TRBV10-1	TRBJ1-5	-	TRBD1	CARLPGQGAGQPQHF	TGCGCCAGACTCCCGGGACAGGGGGCAGGACAGCCCCAGCATTTT
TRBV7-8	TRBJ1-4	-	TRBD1	CASSSRTGRNEKLFF	TGTGCCAGCAGCTCTAGGACAGGTCGGAATGAAAAACTGTTTTTT
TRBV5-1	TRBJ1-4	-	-	CASSTTSDNEKLFF	TGCGCCAGCAGCACGACAAGTGATAATGAAAAACTGTTTTTT
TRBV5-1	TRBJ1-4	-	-	CASSLHRNEKLFF	TGCGCCAGCAGCTTGCACAGAAATGAAAAACTGTTTTTT
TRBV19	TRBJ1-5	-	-	CASSSRTVSNQPQHF	TGTGCCAGTAGTTCAAGGACAGTTAGCAATCAGCCCCAGCATTTT